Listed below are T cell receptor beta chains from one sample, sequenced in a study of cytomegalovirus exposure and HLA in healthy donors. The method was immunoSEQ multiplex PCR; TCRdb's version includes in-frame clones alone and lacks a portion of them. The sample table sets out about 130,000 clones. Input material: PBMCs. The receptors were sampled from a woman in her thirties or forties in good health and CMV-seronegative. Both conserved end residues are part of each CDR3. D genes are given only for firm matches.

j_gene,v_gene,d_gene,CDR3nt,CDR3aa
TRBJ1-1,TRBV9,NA,TGTGCCAGCAGCCTTAAGAGCGACACTGAAGCTTTCTTT,CASSLKSDTEAFF
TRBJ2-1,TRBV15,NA,TGTGCCACCAGCAGAGATCGGACGGGGGAGGTCTACAATGAGCAGTTCTTC,CATSRDRTGEVYNEQFF
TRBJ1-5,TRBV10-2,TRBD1,TGCGCCAGCAGCCGACAGGGGAATAGCAATCAGCCCCAGCATTTT,CASSRQGNSNQPQHF
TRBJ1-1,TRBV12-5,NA,TGTGCTAGTGGTTTAGGAGGACTTAACACTGAAGCTTTCTTT,CASGLGGLNTEAFF
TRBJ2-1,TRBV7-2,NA,TGTGCCAGCAGTCGGGGTGATTACAATGAGCAGTTCTTC,CASSRGDYNEQFF
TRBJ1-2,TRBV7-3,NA,TGTGCCAGCAGCGTGGATGACAGTGCTGGCGGCTACACCTTC,CASSVDDSAGGYTF
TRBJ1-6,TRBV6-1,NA,TGTGCCACCAAGGAAGGAAGGACAAAATCCCCCCTCCACTTT,CATKEGRTKSPLHF
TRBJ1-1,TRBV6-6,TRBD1,TGTGCCAGCAGTCCCCAGTCTGGACAGGGTTATGCTTTCTTT,CASSPQSGQGYAFF
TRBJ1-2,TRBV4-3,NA,TGCGCCAGCAGCCAAGAGGGCTCTGGCAGGGCCTACGGCTACACCTTC,CASSQEGSGRAYGYTF
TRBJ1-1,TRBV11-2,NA,TGTGCCAGCAGCTTAGAGTGGGGGCAGGAAGGGGCTTTCTTT,CASSLEWGQEGAFF
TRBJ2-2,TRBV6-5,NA,TGTGCCAGCAGTTACCGGGGTGTAAGCACCGGGGAGCTGTTTTTT,CASSYRGVSTGELFF
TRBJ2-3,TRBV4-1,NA,TGCGCCAGCAGCCTCCGGGACTCTAGCACAGATACGCAGTATTTT,CASSLRDSSTDTQYF
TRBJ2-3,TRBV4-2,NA,TGTGCCAGCAGCCAAGAGTCCGCCCACGTCGCGAGGGATACGCAGTATTTT,CASSQESAHVARDTQYF
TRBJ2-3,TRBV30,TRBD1,TGTGCCTGGAGGGACCGGGACAGGTTGCTCACAGATACGCAGTATTTT,CAWRDRDRLLTDTQYF
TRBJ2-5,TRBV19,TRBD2,TGTGCCAGCCGACTAGCGGGGAAGGCGGAGACCCAGTACTTC,CASRLAGKAETQYF
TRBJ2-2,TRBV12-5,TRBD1,TGTGCTAGTGGTGTGACAGGGGCCGGGGAGCTGTTTTTT,CASGVTGAGELFF
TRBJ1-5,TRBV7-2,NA,TGTGCCAGCGTCCCTGACTCTAATCAGCCCCAGCATTTT,CASVPDSNQPQHF
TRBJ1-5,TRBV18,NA,TGTGCCAGCTCACAACAGTCTAGCAATCAGCCCCAGCATTTT,CASSQQSSNQPQHF
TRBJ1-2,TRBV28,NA,TGTGCCAGCAGTGGCGGGGGCGGCTATGGCTACACCTTC,CASSGGGGYGYTF
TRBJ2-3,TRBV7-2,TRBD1,TGTGCCAGCAGCTTGCAGGGTTCCGGGACAGGGTCGACAGATACGCAGTATTTT,CASSLQGSGTGSTDTQYF
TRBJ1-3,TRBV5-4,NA,TGTGCCAGCAGTACGAGTCCTGGAAACACCATATATTTT,CASSTSPGNTIYF
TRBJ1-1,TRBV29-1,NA,TGCAGCGTTGAAAGAGAGAACACTGAAGCTTTCTTT,CSVERENTEAFF
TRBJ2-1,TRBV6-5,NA,TGTGCCAGCAGTTACGGGGCGATCGATGAGCAGTTCTTC,CASSYGAIDEQFF
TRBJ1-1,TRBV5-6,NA,TGTGCCAGCAGCTTGGAGAGGAGTAACACTGAAGCTTTCTTT,CASSLERSNTEAFF
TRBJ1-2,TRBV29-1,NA,TGCAGCGTGCGGGTTAGAGATGGCTACACCTTC,CSVRVRDGYTF